The sequence of this TCR beta chain was determined in a study of cytomegalovirus exposure and HLA in healthy donors. 60 Vbeta and 13 Jbeta primers were used in PCR. Assay used: immunoSEQ multiplex PCR; TCRdb lists only in-frame clones, some missing. The listing contains 30,000 to 35,000 clones. A remark on this clone: The junction and the germline gene differ at one end; a read error may be behind it.

Sample: PBMCs. The sequence was obtained from a woman in her thirties or forties in good health and CMV-seropositive.

The chain's CDR3 is CASTWFTDKQYF. The CDR3 region has the DNA TGTGCCAGCACGTGGTTTACAGATAAGCAGTATTTT. This chain links TRBV6-1 with TRBJ2-3; the D is unclear. CDR3 length: 12 amino acids. Germline V gene lookup returns CDR1 MNHNS and CDR2 SASEGT.